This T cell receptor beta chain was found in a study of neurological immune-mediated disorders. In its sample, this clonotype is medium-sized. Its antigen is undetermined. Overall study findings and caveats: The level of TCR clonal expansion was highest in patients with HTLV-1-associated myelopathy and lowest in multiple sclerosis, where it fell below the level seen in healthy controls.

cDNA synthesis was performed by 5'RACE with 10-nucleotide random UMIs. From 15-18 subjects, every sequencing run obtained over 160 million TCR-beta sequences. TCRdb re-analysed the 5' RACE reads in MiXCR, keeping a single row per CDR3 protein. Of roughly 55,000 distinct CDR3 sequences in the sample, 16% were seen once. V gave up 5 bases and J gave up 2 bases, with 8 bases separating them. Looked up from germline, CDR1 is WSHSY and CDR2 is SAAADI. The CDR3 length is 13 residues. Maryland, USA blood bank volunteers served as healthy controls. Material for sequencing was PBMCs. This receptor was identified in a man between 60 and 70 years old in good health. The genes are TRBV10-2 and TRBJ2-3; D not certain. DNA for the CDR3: TGCGCCAGCAGTTATGGGTTCACAGATACGCAGTATTTT. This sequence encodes CASSYGFTDTQYF.